This TCR beta chain was captured by sequencing in a study of blood T cell repertoires in COVID-19 (dated by TCRdb to 2018 to 2020). Background for the entire study: Samples covering the acute and convalescent phases of COVID-19 were provided by collaborators in the United States, Italy and Spain. The samples were drawn from the first 160 participants of the ongoing ImmuneRACE study and from roughly 1,300 subjects provided by 6 global collaborators. Deeply sampled blood TCRbeta repertoires from subjects exposed to, actively infected with, or recovered from COVID-19 were included in the dataset. The sample metadata nearly always contained a de-identified subject ID, COVID-19 status, age in years and sex. Where HLA class I and class II types were available, the types were taken from metadata supplied by the sample provider, not from assay-based typing. The prospective study material was composed of cDNA or gDNA derived from T cells, B-cell-depleted T cells, or PBMCs. The repertoires were released in a freely available public database meant as a resource for research on the immune response to SARS-CoV-2.

TCRbeta CDR3 regions were amplified from genomic DNA by means of the immunoSEQ Assay, a bias-controlled multiplex PCR. In the source study's methods: Nucleated cell counts per sample were estimated from amplification of reference gene primers within the assay. To quantify the absolute abundance of each unique TCRbeta CDR3 rearrangement, sequence reads were collapsed and filtered. For each sample, productive Simpson clonality was calculated as the square root of Simpson's diversity index over productive rearrangements. This immuneACCESS table, as held by TCRdb, lists in-frame sequences with V and J called but not all clones. Of the missing ones, under half trace to an unresolved V gene in checked studies; the others have no known cause. The DNA gave D and trimming, while V, J and clone size come from that table. This sample is represented by some 220,000 clones; approximately 85% of them were singletons. Together, the top ten hold more than 4% of the sample.

Study-wide findings and limitations: The amount of clinical and demographic metadata varied by source and participant and was provided uncurated.

The junction shows trimming of 6 bases on V and 0 bases on J, and the gene matches do not reach 3 bases of it. From a lookup of the germline V gene (reference sequence), CDR1 and CDR2 are WNHNN and SYGVQD. Counted from cysteine to phenylalanine, this CDR3 has 15 amino acids. CDR3 DNA only is kept here, 45 bases in frame from base 1. Each collaborating institution followed its own protocols to collect whole blood in K2EDTA tubes. For TCRbeta analysis, collaborators shipped samples as frozen whole blood, isolated PBMCs, or DNA extracted from either of those sample types. Notes on this clone: Its antigen is still unknown. No quality values exist for individual bases; no much larger clone is one base distant.

The chain is assembled from TRBV10-1 and TRBJ2-2; 8 bases in between match TRBD1. The sample consisted of peripheral blood. The sequence derives from a middle-aged man with acute or convalescent COVID-19. The sequence in DNA is TGCGCCAGCAGCTCGGACAGGGCGAACACCGGGGAGCTGTTTTTT. It specifies CASSSDRANTGELFF.